This record looks at one T cell receptor (beta chain) sequence and its context. Authors' methods: Using reference gene primer amplification, nucleated cell counts were estimated. Sequenced by immunoSEQ multiplex PCR; TCRdb stores in-frame clones only, minus some. Clone size and the V and J calls come from that table; the DNA yielded D and trimming. The table has some 150,000 clones, 81% seen once. The record originates from a study of blood T cell repertoires in COVID-19. V was pared by 5 bases and J by 2 bases, with 12 bases of the junction left unmatched. The CDR3 length is 17 residues. From germline, CDR1 is SEHNR and CDR2 FQNEAQ (reference sequence).

The source of this sequence is a woman aged 55-69 years with active or convalescent COVID-19. J is TRBJ2-1 and V is TRBV7-9; 7 bases fit TRBD2. Sequenced sample: peripheral blood. CDR3 nucleotide sequence: TGTGCCAGCAGCGCGGGTGGAGGGAGGGCCACCTACAATGAGCAGTTCTTC. Its translation is CASSAGGGRATYNEQFF.